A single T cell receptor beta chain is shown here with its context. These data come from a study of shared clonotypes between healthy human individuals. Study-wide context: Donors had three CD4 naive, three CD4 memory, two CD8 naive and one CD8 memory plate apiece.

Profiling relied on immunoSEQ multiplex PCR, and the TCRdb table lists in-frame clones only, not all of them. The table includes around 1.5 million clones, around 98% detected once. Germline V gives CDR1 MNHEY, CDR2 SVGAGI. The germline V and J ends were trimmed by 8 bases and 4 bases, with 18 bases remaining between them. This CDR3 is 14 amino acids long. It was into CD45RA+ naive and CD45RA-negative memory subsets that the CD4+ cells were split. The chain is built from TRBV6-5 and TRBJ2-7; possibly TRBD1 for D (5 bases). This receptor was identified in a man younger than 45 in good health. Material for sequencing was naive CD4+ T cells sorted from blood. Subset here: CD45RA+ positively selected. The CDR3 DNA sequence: TGTGCCAGCGGTACAGGCCGCGCAACTTACGAGCAGTACTTC. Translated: CASGTGRATYEQYF.